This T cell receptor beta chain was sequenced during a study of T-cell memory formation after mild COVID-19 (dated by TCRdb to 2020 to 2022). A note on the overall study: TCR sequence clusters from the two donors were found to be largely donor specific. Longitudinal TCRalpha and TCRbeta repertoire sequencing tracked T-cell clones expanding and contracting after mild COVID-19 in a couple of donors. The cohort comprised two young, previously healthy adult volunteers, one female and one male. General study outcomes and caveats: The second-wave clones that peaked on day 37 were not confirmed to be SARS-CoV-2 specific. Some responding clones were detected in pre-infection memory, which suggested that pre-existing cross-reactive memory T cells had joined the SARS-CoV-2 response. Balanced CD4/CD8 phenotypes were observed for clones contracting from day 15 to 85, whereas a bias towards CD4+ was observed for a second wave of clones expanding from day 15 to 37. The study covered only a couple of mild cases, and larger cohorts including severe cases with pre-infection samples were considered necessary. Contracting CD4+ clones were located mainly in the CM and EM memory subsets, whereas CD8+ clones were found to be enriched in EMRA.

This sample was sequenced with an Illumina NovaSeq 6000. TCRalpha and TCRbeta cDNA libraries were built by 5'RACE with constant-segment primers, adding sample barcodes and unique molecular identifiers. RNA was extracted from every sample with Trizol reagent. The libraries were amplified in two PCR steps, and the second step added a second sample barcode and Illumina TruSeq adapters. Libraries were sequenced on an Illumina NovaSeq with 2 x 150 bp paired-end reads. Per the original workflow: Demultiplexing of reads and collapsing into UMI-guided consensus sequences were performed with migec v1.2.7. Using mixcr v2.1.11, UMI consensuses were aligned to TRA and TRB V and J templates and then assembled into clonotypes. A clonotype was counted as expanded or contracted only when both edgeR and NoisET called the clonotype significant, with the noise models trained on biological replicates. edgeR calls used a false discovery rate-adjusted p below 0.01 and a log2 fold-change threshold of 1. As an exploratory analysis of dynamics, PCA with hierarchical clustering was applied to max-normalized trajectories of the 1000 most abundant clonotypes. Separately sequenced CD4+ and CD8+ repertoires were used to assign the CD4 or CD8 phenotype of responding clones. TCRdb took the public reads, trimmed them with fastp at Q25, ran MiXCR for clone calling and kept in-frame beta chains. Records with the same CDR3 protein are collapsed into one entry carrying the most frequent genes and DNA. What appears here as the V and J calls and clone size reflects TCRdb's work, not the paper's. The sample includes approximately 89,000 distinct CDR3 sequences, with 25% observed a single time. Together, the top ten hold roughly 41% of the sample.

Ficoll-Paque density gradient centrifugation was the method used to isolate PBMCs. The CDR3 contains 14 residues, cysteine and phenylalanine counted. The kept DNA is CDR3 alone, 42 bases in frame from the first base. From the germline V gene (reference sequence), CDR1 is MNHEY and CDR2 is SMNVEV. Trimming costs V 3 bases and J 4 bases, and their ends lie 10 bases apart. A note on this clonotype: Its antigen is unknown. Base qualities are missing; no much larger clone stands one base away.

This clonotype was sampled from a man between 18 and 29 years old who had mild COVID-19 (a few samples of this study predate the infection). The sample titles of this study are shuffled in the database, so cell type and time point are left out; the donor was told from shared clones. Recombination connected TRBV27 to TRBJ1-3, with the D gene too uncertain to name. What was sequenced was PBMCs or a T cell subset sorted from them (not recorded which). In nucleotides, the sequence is TGTGCCAGCAGTTTCGGAGCCGGCGGAAACACCATATATTTT. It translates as CASSFGAGGNTIYF.